A selection of T cell receptor beta chains follows, all from one sample in a study of blood T cell repertoires in COVID-19. Here immunoSEQ multiplex PCR was the method, and the copy in TCRdb shows in-frame clones only, minus some. The data hold fewer than 95,000 clones, with around 88% observed a single time. Specimen: peripheral blood. These receptors all come from a man between 60 and 75 years old with acute or convalescent COVID-19. The CDR3 runs from the conserved cysteine through the conserved F or W. A D gene is named only where the DNA matches it firmly. Some rows have no size entry. The others give once, few or many, or a class for an expanded clone.

j_call clone_size cdr3_length d_call v_call cdr3_aa cdr3_nt
TRBJ2-3 - 15 TRBD1 TRBV7-9 CASSLDRGFTDTQYF TGTGCCAGCAGCTTAGACAGGGGCTTCACAGATACGCAGTATTTT
TRBJ2-2 once 15 TRBD2 TRBV27 CASSLSGRPAGELFF TGTGCCAGCAGTTTATCCGGGAGGCCCGCCGGGGAGCTGTTTTTT
TRBJ2-7 - 14 - TRBV18 CASSPPGGDYEQYF TGTGCCAGCTCACCACCAGGGGGGGACTACGAGCAGTACTTC
TRBJ1-2 - 16 TRBD1 TRBV28 CASKRGTGTLMNGYTF TGTGCCAGCAAAAGGGGGACAGGGACACTAATGAATGGCTACACCTTC
TRBJ2-7 - 15 - TRBV21-1 CASSLRDRGSYEQYF TGTGCCAGCAGCCTCCGGGACAGGGGATCCTACGAGCAGTACTTC
TRBJ2-1 - 15 TRBD2 TRBV29-1 CSVGGLAPTYNEQFF TGCAGCGTGGGGGGACTAGCGCCTACCTACAATGAGCAGTTCTTC
TRBJ2-4 - 14 TRBD2 TRBV15 CATSRAGRGNIQYF TGTGCCACCAGCAGAGCGGGGAGGGGAAACATTCAGTACTTC
TRBJ1-1 - 14 - TRBV5-1 CASSARTANTEAFF TGCGCCAGCAGCGCAAGGACAGCGAACACTGAAGCTTTCTTT
TRBJ1-2 - 16 - TRBV6-5 CASSYSSTRALYGYTF TGTGCCAGCAGTTACTCCTCAACCAGGGCTCTCTATGGCTACACCTTC
TRBJ2-5 few 13 - TRBV7-7 CASSLDVGETQYF TGTGCCAGCAGCTTAGATGTCGGAGAGACCCAGTACTTC
TRBJ1-5 - 15 - TRBV6-1 CASSEAGGSNQPQHF TGTGCCAGCAGTGAAGCGGGGGGTAGCAATCAGCCCCAGCATTTT
TRBJ1-5 - 15 - TRBV18 CASSPGGNSNQPQHF TGTGCCAGCTCACCGGGCGGGAATAGCAATCAGCCCCAGCATTTT
TRBJ2-1 - 15 - TRBV9 CASSRRGSLYNEQFF TGTGCCAGCAGCAGAAGAGGAAGCTTATACAATGAGCAGTTCTTC
TRBJ2-7 - 15 - TRBV24-1 CATSDSGRTTGEQYF TGTGCCACCAGTGACTCGGGACGGACTACCGGGGAGCAGTACTTC